These T cell receptor beta chains were read from a single sample in a study of blood T cell repertoires in COVID-19. Generated by immunoSEQ multiplex PCR, the TCRdb table keeps only in-frame clones and is missing some. Seen here are around 360,000 clones, more than 75% observed once, and the top ten hold 8.5% to 12%. Input material: peripheral blood. All receptors derive from a woman aged 25-40 years with COVID-19, enrolled during active disease. Each CDR3 is given with its conserved first and last residue. The D gene is left open where the match is weak. For some rows the clone size is stated as once, few or many, or as a class when expanded; others skip it.

d_gene | j_gene | abundance | len | v_gene | CDR3nt | CDR3aa
TRBD1 | TRBJ1-1 | NA | 14 | TRBV6-5 | TGTGCCAGCAGCCGACAGGGCTTGAACACTGAAGCTTTCTTT | CASSRQGLNTEAFF
NA | TRBJ1-1 | few | 16 | TRBV29-1 | TGCAGCGTTGGAGGAGGTGGTACCTCGATGTTCACTGAAGCTTTCTTT | CSVGGGGTSMFTEAFF
NA | TRBJ1-5 | few | 14 | TRBV25-1 | TGTGCCAGCAGTGAAAATTATAGCAATCAGCCCCAGCATTTT | CASSENYSNQPQHF
TRBD2 | TRBJ2-7 | NA | 15 | TRBV5-1 | TGCGCCAGCAGCCGAGGGACTAGCGGGGTATACGAGCAGTACTTC | CASSRGTSGVYEQYF
NA | TRBJ1-6 | NA | 15 | TRBV3-1/TRBV3-2 | TGTGCCAGCACGGGAGGGGGTACCTATAATTCACCCCTCCACTTT | CASTGGGTYNSPLHF
TRBD1 | TRBJ2-2 | NA | 15 | TRBV29-1 | TGCAGCGTCGCCCCGGGACAGGCGAACGGCGGGGAGCTGTTTTTT | CSVAPGQANGGELFF
NA | TRBJ2-7 | NA | 14 | TRBV27 | TGTGCCAGCAGTTTGCGTGGGACTTCCTACGAGCAGTACTTC | CASSLRGTSYEQYF
TRBD2 | TRBJ2-7 | once | 15 | TRBV15 | TGTGCCACCAGCAGGATTGCTAGCGGGGCCTACGAGCAGTACTTC | CATSRIASGAYEQYF
NA | TRBJ2-1 | few | 11 | TRBV5-4 | TGTGCCAGCAGCAAGGCGGCTGAGCAGTTCTTC | CASSKAAEQFF
TRBD2 | TRBJ2-2 | NA | 17 | TRBV14 | TGTGCCAGCAGCCAAGTACCGTCCGGGAGGTTCAACCGGGAGCTGTTTTTT | CASSQVPSGRFNRELFF
NA | TRBJ1-1 | NA | 15 | TRBV28 | TGTGCCAGCAGTTTACTAGGGAGGATGAACACTGAAGCTTTCTTT | CASSLLGRMNTEAFF
NA | TRBJ1-2 | NA | 13 | TRBV19 | TGTGCCAGTGAGGGGAGGGGCAACTATGGCTACACCTTC | CASEGRGNYGYTF
NA | TRBJ1-5 | NA | 14 | TRBV9 | TGTGCCAGCAGCGTTATGTTGAGCAATCAGCCCCAGCATTTT | CASSVMLSNQPQHF
TRBD1 | TRBJ2-7 | once | 15 | TRBV5-1 | TGCGCCAGCAGCTATGGACAGGGAGGTGTTTACGAGCAGTACTTC | CASSYGQGGVYEQYF
NA | TRBJ1-5 | NA | 13 | TRBV12-3/TRBV12-4 | TGTGCCAGCAGTTTGGGCAGGGGACAGCCCCAGCATTTT | CASSLGRGQPQHF
NA | TRBJ1-3 | once | 15 | TRBV5-4 | TGTGCCAGCAGCTTGGATCCCAGGGCTGGAAACACCATATATTTT | CASSLDPRAGNTIYF
TRBD2 | TRBJ2-3 | NA | 18 | TRBV14 | TGTGCCAGCAGCCAAACCGGGACTAGCGGGACGGGCCTTCGGACGCAGTATTTT | CASSQTGTSGTGLRTQYF
NA | TRBJ1-1 | NA | 15 | TRBV6-1 | TGTGCCAGCAGTGAAAGTACATCTGCGAACACTGAAGCTTTCTTT | CASSESTSANTEAFF
TRBD1 | TRBJ2-1 | NA | 16 | TRBV23-1 | TGCGCCAGCAGTCATTTTACGACAGGGAGAGGGGGTGAGCAGTTCTTC | CASSHFTTGRGGEQFF
TRBD1 | TRBJ1-2 | NA | 14 | TRBV19 | TGTGCCAGTAGTCAGACAGGGGAAGACTATGGCTACACCTTC | CASSQTGEDYGYTF
NA | TRBJ2-7 | few | 11 | TRBV2 | TGTGCCAGCAGTACAGCCTACGAGCAGTACTTC | CASSTAYEQYF
NA | TRBJ2-3 | once | 14 | TRBV30 | TGTGCCTGGAGTGCCCTGCGGGGCACAGATACGCAGTATTTT | CAWSALRGTDTQYF
NA | TRBJ1-4 | NA | 15 | TRBV2 | TGTGCCAGCAGTGTCTACGGCCTAGGTGGGGAAAAACTGTTTTTT | CASSVYGLGGEKLFF
TRBD1 | TRBJ2-7 | NA | 13 | TRBV6-5 | TGTGCCAGCAGCAGGACAGGCTCCTACGAGCAGTACTTC | CASSRTGSYEQYF
TRBD2 | TRBJ2-1 | NA | 15 | TRBV7-9 | TGTGCCAGCAGCTTAAGCGAACTAGCGGACAATGAGCAGTTCTTC | CASSLSELADNEQFF
NA | TRBJ2-5 | NA | 13 | TRBV10-3 | TGTGCCATCAGGGCGCAGGGTCAAGAGACCCAGTACTTC | CAIRAQGQETQYF
NA | TRBJ2-2 | NA | 14 | TRBV4-1 | TGCGCCAGCAGCCGAAGCACAGGGACCGGGGAGCTGTTTTTT | CASSRSTGTGELFF
TRBD1 | TRBJ1-2 | NA | 13 | TRBV29-1 | TGCAGCGTACCCGGGACAGGAAACTATGGCTACACCTTC | CSVPGTGNYGYTF
NA | TRBJ1-4 | once | 17 | TRBV5-5 | TGTGCCAGCAGCTTGGAAGGGGCAGGGAATGGATATGAAAAACTGTTTTTT | CASSLEGAGNGYEKLFF
TRBD1 | TRBJ2-3 | NA | 14 | TRBV5-1 | TGCGCCAGCAGCCAAGGACAGGGGGTCGATACGCAGTATTTT | CASSQGQGVDTQYF
TRBD1 | TRBJ1-1 | NA | 16 | TRBV7-2 | TGTGCCAGCAGCCTGACGGGACAGGGCATTTTCACTGAAGCTTTCTTT | CASSLTGQGIFTEAFF
TRBD1 | TRBJ2-7 | NA | 12 | TRBV7-2 | TGTGCCAGCAGTCAGGACAGGTACGAGCAGTACTTC | CASSQDRYEQYF
NA | TRBJ2-7 | NA | 12 | TRBV2 | TGTGCCAGCATGGAGAGTTTGGACGAGCAGTACTTC | CASMESLDEQYF
TRBD1 | TRBJ1-2 | NA | 15 | TRBV27 | TGTGCCAGCAGTCCGCGACAGGGGCGTCCCGTAGGCTACACCTTC | CASSPRQGRPVGYTF
TRBD2 | TRBJ2-3 | NA | 17 | TRBV11-3 | TGTGCCAGCAGCCCTGGGACTAGCGGGAGTGAAGCAGATACGCAGTATTTT | CASSPGTSGSEADTQYF
TRBD2 | TRBJ2-3 | NA | 15 | TRBV19 | TGTGCCAGTAGTATAAGCGGGAGAAGCACAGATACGCAGTATTTT | CASSISGRSTDTQYF
TRBD1 | TRBJ1-2 | NA | 13 | TRBV30 | TGTGCCTGGGGGACAGGGGTTAACTATGGCTACACCTTC | CAWGTGVNYGYTF
TRBD2 | TRBJ2-7 | few | 15 | TRBV4-1 | TGCGCCAGCAGCCAAGATGTTCGCGGGGGCTACGAGCAGTACTTC | CASSQDVRGGYEQYF
NA | TRBJ1-2 | NA | 14 | TRBV19 | TGTGCCAGTAGTATAATCAACAGGAACTATGGCTACACCTTC | CASSIINRNYGYTF
NA | TRBJ2-3 | NA | 15 | TRBV24-1 | TGTGCCACCAGTGATTTCCCTGGAGGGTCAGATACGCAGTATTTT | CATSDFPGGSDTQYF
TRBD2 | TRBJ2-5 | NA | 15 | TRBV28 | TGTGCCAGCACTCTAGCGGGAGGGGGCCAAGAGACCCAGTACTTC | CASTLAGGGQETQYF
TRBD1 | TRBJ1-4 | NA | 15 | TRBV27 | TGTGCCAGCAGTTTGGATTGGGACAGGGTTGAGAAACTGTTTTTT | CASSLDWDRVEKLFF